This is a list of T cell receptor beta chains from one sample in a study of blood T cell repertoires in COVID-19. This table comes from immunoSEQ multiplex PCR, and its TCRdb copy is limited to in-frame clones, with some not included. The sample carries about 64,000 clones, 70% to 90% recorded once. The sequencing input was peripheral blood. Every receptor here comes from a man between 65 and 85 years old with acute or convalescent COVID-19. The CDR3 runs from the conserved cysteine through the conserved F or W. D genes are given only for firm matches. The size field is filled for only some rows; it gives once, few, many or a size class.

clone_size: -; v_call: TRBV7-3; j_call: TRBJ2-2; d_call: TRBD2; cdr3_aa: CASRTSGGAEAGELFF; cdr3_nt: TGTGCCAGCAGGACTAGCGGGGGGGCTGAGGCCGGGGAGCTGTTTTTT
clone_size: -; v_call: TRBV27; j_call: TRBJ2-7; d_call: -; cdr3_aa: CASRLGQRIPYEQYF; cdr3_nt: TGTGCCAGCAGACTAGGACAGAGGATCCCCTACGAGCAGTACTTC
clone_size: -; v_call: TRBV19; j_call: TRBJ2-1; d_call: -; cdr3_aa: CASSGRGQEQFF; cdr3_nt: TGTGCCAGTAGTGGCAGGGGCCAAGAGCAGTTCTTC
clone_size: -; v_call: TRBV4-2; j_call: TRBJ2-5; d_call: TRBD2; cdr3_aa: CASSRTSGTTQETQYF; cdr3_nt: TGTGCCAGCAGCCGGACTAGCGGTACGACACAAGAGACCCAGTACTTC
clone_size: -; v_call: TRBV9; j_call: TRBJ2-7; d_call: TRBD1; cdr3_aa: CASSAAGTDYEQYF; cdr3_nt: TGTGCCAGCAGCGCCGCCGGGACAGACTACGAGCAGTACTTC
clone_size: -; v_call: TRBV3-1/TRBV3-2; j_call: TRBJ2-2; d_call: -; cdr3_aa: CASSQVQAANTGELFF; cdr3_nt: TGTGCCAGCAGCCAAGTTCAGGCAGCGAACACCGGGGAGCTGTTTTTT
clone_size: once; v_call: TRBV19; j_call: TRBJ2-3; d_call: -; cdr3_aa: CASSIRTHTDTQYF; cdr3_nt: TGTGCCAGTAGTATCCGGACACACACAGATACGCAGTATTTT
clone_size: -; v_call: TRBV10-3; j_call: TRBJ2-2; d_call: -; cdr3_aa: CAISETSPPGELFF; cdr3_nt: TGTGCCATCAGTGAAACTAGCCCTCCCGGGGAGCTGTTTTTT
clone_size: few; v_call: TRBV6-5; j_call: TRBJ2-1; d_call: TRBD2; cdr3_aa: CASRTGTGGNEQFF; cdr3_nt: TGTGCCAGCAGGACGGGCACGGGGGGAAATGAGCAGTTCTTC
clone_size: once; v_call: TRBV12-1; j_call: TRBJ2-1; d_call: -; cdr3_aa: CASSNRVGEQFF; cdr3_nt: TGTGCCAGCAGCAACAGGGTCGGGGAGCAGTTCTTC
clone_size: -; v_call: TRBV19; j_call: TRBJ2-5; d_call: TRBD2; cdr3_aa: CASSHGGGGQETQYF; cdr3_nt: TGTGCCAGTAGCCACGGGGGGGGAGGGCAAGAGACCCAGTACTTC
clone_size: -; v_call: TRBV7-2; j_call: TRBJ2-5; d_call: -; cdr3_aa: CASSLGLQAGETQYF; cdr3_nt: TGTGCCAGCAGCCTGGGACTTCAGGCAGGAGAGACCCAGTACTTC
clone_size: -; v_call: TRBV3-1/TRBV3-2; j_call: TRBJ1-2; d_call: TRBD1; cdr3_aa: CASSQGTGGMGGYTF; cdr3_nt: TGTGCCAGCAGCCAAGGGACAGGGGGAATGGGTGGCTACACCTTC
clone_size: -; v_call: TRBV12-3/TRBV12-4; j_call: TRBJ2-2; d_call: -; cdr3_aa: CASSLEGAGELFF; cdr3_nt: TGTGCCAGCAGTTTAGAAGGGGCCGGGGAGCTGTTTTTT
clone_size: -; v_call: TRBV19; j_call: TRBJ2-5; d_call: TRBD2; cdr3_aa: CASSIEAGGQETQYF; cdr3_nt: TGTGCCAGTAGTATAGAAGCGGGGGGGCAAGAGACCCAGTACTTC
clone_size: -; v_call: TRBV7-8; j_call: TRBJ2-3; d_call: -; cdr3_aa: CASSLGAAGPFTDTQYF; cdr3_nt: TGTGCCAGCAGCTTAGGTGCTGCAGGGCCATTCACAGATACGCAGTATTTT
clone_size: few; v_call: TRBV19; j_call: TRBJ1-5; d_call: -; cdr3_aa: CASSIDPGVEPQHF; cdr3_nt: TGTGCCAGTAGTATAGACCCCGGGGTGGAGCCCCAGCATTTT
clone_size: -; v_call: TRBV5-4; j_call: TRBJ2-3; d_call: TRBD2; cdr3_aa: CASSLPLSGGSTDTQYF; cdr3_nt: TGTGCCAGCAGCCTGCCGCTGAGCGGGGGTAGCACAGATACGCAGTATTTT
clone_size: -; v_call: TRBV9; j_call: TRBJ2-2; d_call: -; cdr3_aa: CASSVGARPELFF; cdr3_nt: TGTGCCAGCAGCGTAGGGGCCCGCCCGGAGCTGTTTTTT
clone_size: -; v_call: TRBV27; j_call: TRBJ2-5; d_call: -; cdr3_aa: CASSPLTNQETQYF; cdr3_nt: TGTGCCAGCAGTCCCCTGACAAACCAAGAGACCCAGTACTTC
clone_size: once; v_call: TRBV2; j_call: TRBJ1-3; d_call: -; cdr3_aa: CASSETDLSSGNTIYF; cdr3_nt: TGTGCCAGCAGTGAGACAGATTTGAGCTCTGGAAACACCATATATTTT
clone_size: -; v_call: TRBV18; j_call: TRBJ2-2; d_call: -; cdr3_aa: CASSPDRNTGELFF; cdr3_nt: TGTGCCAGCTCACCCGACAGGAACACCGGGGAGCTGTTTTTT
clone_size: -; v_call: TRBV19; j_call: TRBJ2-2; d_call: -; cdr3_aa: CATDRGTGELFF; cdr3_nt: TGTGCCACCGACCGGGGGACCGGGGAGCTGTTTTTT
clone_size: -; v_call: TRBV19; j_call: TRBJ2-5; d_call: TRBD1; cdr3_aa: CASSLRQGGRETQYF; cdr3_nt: TGTGCCAGTAGTTTAAGACAGGGGGGGAGAGAGACCCAGTACTTC
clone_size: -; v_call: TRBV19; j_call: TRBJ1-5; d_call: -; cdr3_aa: CASSIIQYSNQPQHF; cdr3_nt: TGTGCCAGTAGTATAATACAGTATAGCAATCAGCCCCAGCATTTT
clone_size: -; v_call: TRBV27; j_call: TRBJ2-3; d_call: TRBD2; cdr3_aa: CASSFWGGTDTQYF; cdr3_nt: TGTGCCAGCAGTTTTTGGGGGGGGACAGATACGCAGTATTTT
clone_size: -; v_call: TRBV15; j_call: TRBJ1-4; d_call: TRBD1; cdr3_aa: CATSRLTGATNEKLFF; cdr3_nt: TGTGCCACCAGCAGACTGACAGGGGCAACTAATGAAAAACTGTTTTTT
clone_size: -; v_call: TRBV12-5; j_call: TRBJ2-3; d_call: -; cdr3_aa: CASGLFYGLYSTDTQYF; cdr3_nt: TGTGCTAGTGGTTTGTTCTACGGACTCTATAGCACAGATACGCAGTATTTT
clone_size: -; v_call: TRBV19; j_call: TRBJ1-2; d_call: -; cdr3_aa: CASSLAGDLGGYGYTF; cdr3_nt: TGTGCCAGTAGTTTAGCAGGGGATTTAGGTGGCTATGGCTACACCTTC
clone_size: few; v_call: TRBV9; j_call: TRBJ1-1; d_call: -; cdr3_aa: CASSAGLLNTEAFF; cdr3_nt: TGTGCCAGCAGCGCGGGACTCTTGAACACTGAAGCTTTCTTT
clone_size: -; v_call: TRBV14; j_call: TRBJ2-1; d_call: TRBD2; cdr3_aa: CASSQELAGGPQFF; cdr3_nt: TGTGCCAGCAGCCAAGAACTAGCGGGGGGGCCGCAGTTCTTC